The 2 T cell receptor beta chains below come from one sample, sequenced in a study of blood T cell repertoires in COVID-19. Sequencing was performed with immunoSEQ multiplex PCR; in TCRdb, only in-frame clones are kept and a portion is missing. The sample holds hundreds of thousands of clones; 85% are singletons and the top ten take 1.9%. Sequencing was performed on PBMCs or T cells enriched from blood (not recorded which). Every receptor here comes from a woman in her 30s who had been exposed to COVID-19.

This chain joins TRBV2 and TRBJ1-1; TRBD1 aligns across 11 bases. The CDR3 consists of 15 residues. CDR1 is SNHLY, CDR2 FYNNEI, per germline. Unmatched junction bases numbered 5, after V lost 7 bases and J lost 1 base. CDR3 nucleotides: TGTGCCAGCACTGGGACAGGGGGGGGGAACACTGAAGCTTTCTTT. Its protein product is CASTGTGGGNTEAFF. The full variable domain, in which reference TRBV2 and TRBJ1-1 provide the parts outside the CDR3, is EPEVTQTPSHQVTQMGQEVILRCVPISNHLYFYWYRQILGQKVEFLVSFYNNEISEKSEIFDDQFSVERPDGSNFTLKIRSTKLEDSAMYFCASTGTGGGNTEAFFGQGTRLTVV.

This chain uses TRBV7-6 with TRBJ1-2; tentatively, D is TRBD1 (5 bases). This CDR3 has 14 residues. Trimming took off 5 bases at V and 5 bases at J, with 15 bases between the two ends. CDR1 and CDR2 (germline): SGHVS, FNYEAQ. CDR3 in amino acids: CASSPSQGGYGYTF. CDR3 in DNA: TGTGCCAGCAGCCCTAGTCAGGGAGGGTATGGCTACACCTTC.